This T cell receptor (beta chain) stems from a study of blood T cell repertoires in COVID-19 (dated by TCRdb to 2018 to 2021). Background for the entire study: The collaborator samples originated in the United States, Italy and Spain and spanned the acute and convalescent phases of COVID-19. The material from the prospective study consisted of cDNA or gDNA derived from T cells, B-cell-depleted T cells, or PBMCs. Subjects who had been exposed to COVID-19, were actively infected with it, or had recovered from it provided the deeply sampled blood TCRbeta repertoires that made up the dataset. The repertoires were made available in a free public database intended to serve as a resource for research on the immune response to SARS-CoV-2. The samples were drawn from the first 160 participants of the ongoing ImmuneRACE study and from more than 1,000 subjects provided by 6 global collaborators. Nearly every sample came with metadata listing a de-identified subject ID, COVID-19 status, age in years and sex. Where available, HLA class I and class II types were taken from metadata supplied by the sample provider and were not determined by assay-based typing. Study-wide conclusions, independent of this receptor: How much clinical and demographic metadata was included differed by source and by participant, and the metadata was provided uncurated.

As concerns this clone: This receptor's antigen is unknown. The input lacks base qualities; no much larger clone sits a single base away.

The CDR3 holds 16 amino acids from the cysteine to the phenylalanine. Only the CDR3 portion is preserved as DNA: 48 bases, with reading frame beginning at the first base. TCRbeta CDR3 regions were amplified from genomic DNA using the immunoSEQ Assay, a bias-controlled multiplex PCR. Per the original workflow: The number of nucleated cells in each sample was estimated from the amplification of reference gene primers within the assay. To quantify the absolute abundance of each unique TCRbeta CDR3 rearrangement, sequence reads were collapsed and filtered. For each sample, productive Simpson clonality was calculated as the square root of Simpson's diversity index across productive rearrangements. TCRdb limited this immuneACCESS table to in-frame rearrangements with V and J called. A share of clones is missing; checked studies link under half to unresolved V genes, and the rest is unexplained. That table furnishes V, J and clone size, whereas the DNA furnished D and trimming. This sample gives 300,000 to 400,000 clones in total; more than 70% of them show up just once. The ten largest clones add up to roughly 1.7% of the sample.

One collaborating source in Seattle enrolled patients during active infection and followed them longitudinally through the course of disease. The collaborating institutions used their own protocols to collect whole blood in K2EDTA tubes. Collaborator samples were shipped for TCRbeta analysis as frozen whole blood, isolated PBMCs, or DNA extracted from either sample type. The specimen was peripheral blood. This TCR was recovered from a woman aged 30 to 39 with COVID-19, enrolled during active disease. The chain uses TRBV21-1 and TRBJ1-2; the table names TRBD1, a call not compared with the DNA. TRBV21-1 is a known pseudogene. The CDR3 protein: CASSKAQGPFNYGYTF. The DNA reads TGTGCCAGCAGCAAAGCTCAGGGCCCGTTCAACTATGGCTACACCTTC.